One sample yielded the 25 T cell receptor beta chains listed below, sequenced in a study of cytomegalovirus exposure and HLA in healthy donors. The PCR was carried out with 60 Vbeta primers and 13 Jbeta primers. Using immunoSEQ multiplex PCR, the repertoire was profiled, and TCRdb retains in-frame clones only, with some absent. The sample yields about 160,000 clones, about 80% seen once. The sample comprised PBMCs. These receptors were obtained from a man aged 25 to 45 in good health and CMV-seronegative.

V usage is TRBV28 and J usage is TRBJ1-5; D possibly corresponds to TRBD1 (5 bases). The length of the CDR3 is 14 residues. Germline V gene lookup returns CDR1 MDHEN and CDR2 SYDVKM. V was cut by 1 base and J by 6 bases, with 10 bases left in between. In DNA, the CDR3 is TGTGCCAGCAGTTTATTTGGGGGGATTCAGCCCCAGCATTTT. Translating gives CASSLFGGIQPQHF.

V is TRBV6-1 and J is TRBJ1-1; D not resolved. Trimming shortened V by 5 bases and J by 2 bases, and 9 bases separated the two germline ends. CDR3 length: 13 amino acids. The V gene's germline CDR1 is MNHNS and CDR2 SASEGT. The CDR3 DNA reads TGTGCCAGCAGTTATCCAGAAAACACTGAAGCTTTCTTT. It encodes CASSYPENTEAFF.

The rearrangement links TRBV19 to TRBJ2-1; D remains ambiguous. This CDR3 is 14 amino acids long. The germline CDR1 and CDR2 sequences are LNHDA and SQIVND (reference sequence). Trimming shortened V by 1 base and J by 0 bases, and 4 bases separated the two germline ends. The CDR3 here is CASSIGYSYNEQFF. The CDR3 DNA reads as TGTGCCAGTAGTATAGGTTACTCCTACAATGAGCAGTTCTTC.

This clone has more than one count but fewer than ten. This rearrangement joins TRBV18 to TRBJ2-1; 14 nucleotides match TRBD2. Germline-derived CDR1 and CDR2 are KGHSH and LQKENI. This CDR3 spans 18 amino acids. V trimming: 4 bases; J trimming: 2 bases; junction bases outside the gene matches: 7. This CDR3 is CASSHSTSGRVPYNEQFF. DNA for the CDR3: TGTGCCAGCTCACACTCGACTAGCGGGAGGGTGCCCTACAATGAGCAGTTCTTC.

This clone showed up just once. The chain joins TRBV5-6 to TRBJ2-1; a weak D match, TRBD2 (5 bases). Per the germline V gene, CDR1 is SGHDT and CDR2 is YYEEEE. Deletions cut 4 bases from V and 5 bases from J, with 13 bases between. The CDR3 is 14 amino acids. The chain's CDR3 is CASSTRPGNNEQFF. The CDR3 DNA is TGTGCCAGCAGCACCCGACCGGGGAACAATGAGCAGTTCTTC.

The chain links TRBV12-5 to TRBJ1-1; tentative D call: TRBD1 (5 bases). V shed 1 base and J shed 5 bases, with 14 bases lying between them. Germline values: CDR1 LGHNT, CDR2 FRNRAP. The CDR3 spans 15 residues. The CDR3 loop is CASGLERGIRTEAFF. The CDR3 DNA is TGTGCTAGTGGTTTGGAACGGGGGATTCGTACTGAAGCTTTCTTT.

The sample holds one count of this clone. Its ends do not fully match the called genes, so a read error is possible. The chain combines TRBV5-4 with TRBJ1-2; a weak D match, TRBD1 (5 bases). Per germline, CDR1 SGHNT and CDR2 YYREEE (reference sequence). The CDR3 covers 12 residues. The CDR3 bases are TGTGCCAGCAGCTGGGACTTCTATAGCTACACCTTC. It is translated as CASSWDFYSYTF.

The chain couples TRBV7-9 to TRBJ1-4; no reliable D call. V lost 5 bases to trimming and J lost 8 bases, with 9 bases between them. The CDR3 extends over 12 amino acids. Germline CDR1 reads SEHNR; CDR2 reads FQNEAQ (reference sequence). This chain's CDR3 is CASSGLQEKLFF. As DNA, the CDR3 is TGTGCCAGCAGCGGATTACAGGAAAAACTGTTTTTT.

The sample holds a few counts of this clone. The rearrangement joins TRBV30 to TRBJ1-2, with D perhaps matching TRBD1 (5 bases). The germline V and J ends were trimmed by 2 bases and 7 bases, with 11 bases remaining between them. This CDR3 has 12 residues. Germline V gene sequence: CDR1 GTSNPN, CDR2 SVGIG (reference sequence). CDR3 loop: CAWSLGTFGYTF. The CDR3 region has the DNA TGTGCCTGGAGTCTTGGGACTTTTGGCTACACCTTC.

This sequence joins TRBV9 and TRBJ2-1; 9 nucleotides line up with TRBD2. V was clipped by 0 bases and J by 6 bases; unmatched bases: 13. The CDR3 has 18 residues. The germline V gene encodes CDR1 SGDLS and CDR2 YYNGEE. CDR3 amino acids: CASSVGRVSAGGGNEQFF. Here the CDR3 DNA reads TGTGCCAGCAGCGTAGGTCGCGTTTCGGCGGGAGGGGGCAATGAGCAGTTCTTC.

This rearrangement joins TRBV5-1 to TRBJ1-5, with D unresolved. V was pared by 2 bases and J by 4 bases, with 7 bases between. CDR3 length equals 13 residues. Germline-derived CDR1 and CDR2 are SGHRS and YFSETQ. CDR3 coding DNA: TGCGCCAGCAGCTTCGGAGGGAATCAGCCCCAGCATTTT. This encodes CASSFGGNQPQHF.

The chain joins TRBV4-2 to TRBJ2-3, with D possibly being TRBD1 (6 bases). V lost 4 bases to trimming and J lost 4 bases, with 12 bases between them. The germline CDR1 and CDR2 sequences are LGHNA and YNFKEQ. The CDR3 has 14 amino acids. This CDR3 is CASSLGQWADTQYF. CDR3 coding DNA: TGTGCCAGCAGCCTAGGACAGTGGGCAGATACGCAGTATTTT.

The chain carries TRBV4-2 and TRBJ2-1, with D possibly TRBD2 on 6 matching bases. The germline gives CDR1 LGHNA, CDR2 YNFKEQ. The CDR3 runs to 16 residues. Trimming took 1 base from V and 4 from J, leaving 14 bases between them. CDR3 residues: CASSQGNSGDYNEQFF. CDR3 nucleotide sequence: TGTGCCAGCAGCCAAGGTAATAGCGGAGATTACAATGAGCAGTTCTTC.

The chain is built from TRBV30 and TRBJ2-5; the match to TRBD1 covers 10 bases. The CDR3 is made up of 14 amino acids. Trimming took 2 bases from V and 3 from J; bases not matched to a gene: 3. Germline loops: CDR1 GTSNPN, CDR2 SVGIG (reference sequence). The CDR3, as DNA: TGTGCCTGGAGTCGGGACAGGGGTAAAGAGACCCAGTACTTC. It translates to CAWSRDRGKETQYF.

This clone has just a few counts. The V call is TRBV7-2, the J call TRBJ2-7, with D maybe TRBD2 (6 bases). The CDR3 is 14 amino acids. Between the trimmed V and J ends, which lost 7 bases and 5 bases, there was a span of 18 bases. CDR1 is SGHTA and CDR2 is FQGNSA in the germline V gene. The CDR3 loop reads CASTVGGGRHEQYF. The DNA for the CDR3 is TGTGCCAGCACTGTGGGCGGTGGGAGGCACGAGCAGTACTTC.

The chain employs TRBV10-1 and TRBJ2-1, with 10 bases aligning to TRBD2. The V and J ends lost 3 bases and 7 bases, in that order; junction bases with no gene match: 6. This CDR3 spans 15 amino acids. CDR1 and CDR2 from the germline V gene are WNHNN and SYGVQD (reference sequence). The CDR3 region has the DNA TGCGCCAGCAGTGATTTGAGCGGGGGGGTTAATGAGCAGTTCTTC. Translating gives CASSDLSGGVNEQFF.

The chain employs TRBV18 and TRBJ1-4; D is possibly TRBD1 (5 bases). The ends were cut back, 6 bases at V and 0 bases at J, with 11 bases in the middle. CDR3 length equals 15 residues. The germline V gene encodes CDR1 KGHSH and CDR2 LQKENI. The CDR3 reads CASSPLTATNEKLFF. The CDR3 region has the DNA TGTGCCAGCTCCCCCCTGACAGCAACTAATGAAAAACTGTTTTTT.

This chain links TRBV4-3 with TRBJ2-1, with 10 bases fitting TRBD2. CDR3 length: 16 residues. Germline V gives CDR1 LGHNA, CDR2 YSLEER. V shed 4 bases and J 1 base; nucleotides not matched to a gene: 4. The DNA of the CDR3 is TGCGCCAGCAGCCGGGCTAGCGGGGGTTCCTACAATGAGCAGTTCTTC. Translating gives CASSRASGGSYNEQFF.

The chain carries TRBV5-1 and TRBJ2-3; 13 positions agree with TRBD2. The germline V gene has CDR1 SGHRS and CDR2 YFSETQ. V dropped 1 base and J dropped 4; count of bases not matched to a gene: 9. The CDR3 covers 18 residues. The CDR3 sequence: CASSLQSTSGRGPDTQYF. The DNA of the CDR3 is TGCGCCAGCAGCTTGCAGTCCACTAGCGGGAGGGGGCCAGATACGCAGTATTTT.

The J gene is TRBJ2-7, the V gene TRBV5-1, with 8 bases identical to TRBD1. CDR3 length: 13 amino acids. The germline V gene encodes CDR1 SGHRS and CDR2 YFSETQ. With 4 bases clipped from V and 9 bases from J, the junction kept 9 bases outside the gene matches. The CDR3 region has the DNA TGCGCCAGCAGCATCGGACAGGGAGGAGGGCAGTACTTC. Protein sequence: CASSIGQGGGQYF.

This chain uses TRBV18 with TRBJ1-3; unclear D gene. CDR1 KGHSH and CDR2 LQKENI come from the germline V gene. The V end was cut by 2 bases, the J end by 0 bases, with 5 bases between. The CDR3 runs 14 residues. DNA for the CDR3: TGTGCCAGCTCACCAGAGGTCTCTGGAAACACCATATATTTT. Amino acid sequence: CASSPEVSGNTIYF.

This clone was recorded only once. The chain is built from TRBV5-4 and TRBJ2-7; 12 bases match TRBD2. CDR1 and CDR2 (germline): SGHNT, YYREEE (reference sequence). The length of the CDR3 is 16 residues. The V gene end was trimmed by 5 bases and the J gene end by 5 bases; junction bases not matched to a gene: 11. The CDR3 coding sequence is TGTGCCAGCAGGGAACTAGCGGGAGGAATTGGGGACGAGCAGTACTTC. It encodes CASRELAGGIGDEQYF.

This clone is a singleton in its sample. The chain combines TRBV18 with TRBJ2-7; the match to TRBD1 covers 7 bases. This CDR3 has 13 amino acids. Germline CDR1 is KGHSH and CDR2 is LQKENI. J lost 5 bases, V lost 5 bases, and 6 bases had no gene match. CDR3 sequence (DNA): TGTGCCAGCTCAGGGAACAGGGGTAACGAGCAGTACTTC. Its translation: CASSGNRGNEQYF.

The CDR3 nucleotides read TGTGCCAGCAGCCCCGGGACAGGGTTAACAGATACGCAGTATTTT. Translated, it gives CASSPGTGLTDTQYF. This rearrangement joins TRBV6-5 to TRBJ2-3, with 9 bases fitting TRBD1. The V gene end was trimmed by 6 bases and the J gene end by 3 bases; junction bases not matched to a gene: 7. Germline V gene sequence: CDR1 MNHEY, CDR2 SVGAGI. The CDR3 has 15 amino acids.

The chain combines TRBV6-5 with TRBJ2-7; 11 positions agree with TRBD2. With 6 bases clipped from V and 3 bases from J, the junction kept 7 bases outside the gene matches. Looked up from germline, CDR1 is MNHEY and CDR2 is SVGAGI. The CDR3 extends over 15 amino acids. The CDR3 protein is CASSFTSGGHYEQYF. The CDR3 nucleotides read TGTGCCAGCAGCTTCACTAGCGGGGGCCACTACGAGCAGTACTTC.